A single T cell receptor beta chain is shown here with its context. The antigen remains unidentified. The template was RNA from unsorted bulk tissue. Donors were chemotherapy-naive, newly diagnosed lung cancer surgical patients in China, August–November 2014. Three rounds of nested PCR, following a modified ARM-PCR protocol, produced the TCRbeta library. One entry per CDR3 protein results from TCRdb running MiXCR on the multiplex PCR reads. The table lists 84,000 or so distinct CDR3 sequences, around 59% of them singletons. CDR3 length: 12 amino acids. Trimming shortened V by 11 bases and J by 1 base, and 10 bases separated the two germline ends. Germline-derived CDR1 and CDR2 are MDHEN and SYDVKM. This entry is derived from a study of tumor and adjacent non-tumor tissue in lung cancer. General study findings and limits: TCR diversity was significantly greater in tumor than normal lung tissue. Patients with more diverse tumor TCRs had worse survival. Normal lung showed higher cumulative top 100 clone frequency than tumor.

The source is a man in his 70s with non-small cell lung cancer. The rearrangement uses TRBV28 and TRBJ2-3; D is uncertain. The sample taken for sequencing was lung tumor tissue. CDR3 in DNA: TGTGCCTTGGGCAGCGGCACAGATACGCAGTATTTT. Translated: CALGSGTDTQYF. Full variable domain (outside the CDR3, taken from reference TRBV28 and TRBJ2-3): DVKVTQSSRYLVKRTGEKVFLECVQDMDHENMFWYRQDPGLGLRLIYFSYDVKMKEKGDIPEGYSVSREKKERFSLILESASTNQTSMYLCALGSGTDTQYFGPGTRLTVL.